Listed here are 17 T cell receptor beta chains from one sample, sequenced in a study of spatial heterogeneity in lung cancer. Time point noted: sample taken at primary tumor resection. Whole RNA from tumor, nontumor lung or frozen PBMC was sequenced unsorted. Using its own MiXCR run on the 5' RACE reads, TCRdb lists one record per CDR3 protein. The sample includes around 11,000 distinct CDR3 sequences, roughly 6.2% of them seen just once. The sample consisted of PBMCs, taken at surgery. These receptors were collected from a male donor with early-stage non-small cell lung cancer.

This clonotype was observed at least ten times. Because this beta chain is a stray read in a library intended to capture alpha chains, its abundance should not be given much weight. This chain connects TRBV20-1 to TRBJ2-7; 7 positions agree with TRBD2. Per the germline V gene, CDR1 is DFQATT and CDR2 is SNEGSKA (reference sequence). This CDR3 comprises 13 residues. Losses at the gene ends were 6 bases for V and 4 bases for J; bases not matched to a gene: 9. The CDR3 sequence: CSALLREAYEQYF. The CDR3 DNA follows: TGCAGTGCGCTTCTTCGGGAGGCTTACGAGCAGTACTTC.

This clonotype has at least ten counts. This beta chain turned up in a library designed for alpha chains; as an off-target read, its abundance says little. The gene calls are TRBV19 and TRBJ2-1, with D perhaps TRBD1 (5 bases). The CDR3 is 16 residues long. Per germline, CDR1 LNHDA and CDR2 SQIVND (reference sequence). With 5 bases removed from V and 0 bases from J, the gap between germline ends came to 14 bases. The CDR3 DNA reads TGTGCCAGTAGTCCAACAGACAGCAGCTCCTACAATGAGCAGTTCTTC. This translates into CASSPTDSSSYNEQFF. Complete variable domain (other parts from reference TRBV19 and TRBJ2-1): DGGITQSPKYLFRKEGQNVTLSCEQNLNHDAMYWYRQDPGQGLRLIYYSQIVNDFQKGDIAEGYSVSREKKESFPLTVTSAQKNPTAFYLCASSPTDSSSYNEQFFGPGTRLTVL.

In this sample, this clonotype turned up a few times. With the library built for alpha chains, this beta chain is off target and its frequency is not meaningful. J is TRBJ1-5 and V is TRBV28; D is undetermined. The CDR3 is 14 amino acids. The germline V and J ends were trimmed by 1 base and 2 bases, with 6 bases remaining between them. The germline gives CDR1 MDHEN, CDR2 SYDVKM. The CDR3 DNA is TGTGCCAGCAGTTTATACCAGGGCAATCAGCCCCAGCATTTT. It yields the protein CASSLYQGNQPQHF.

This clonotype has ten or more counts. A library prepared for alpha chains yielded this beta chain as an off-target read; its size is of little meaning. This chain connects TRBV18 to TRBJ1-1, with 8 nucleotides matching TRBD1. Germline loops: CDR1 KGHSH, CDR2 LQKENI. J gave up 0 bases and V 0 bases, and 3 bases lay outside the gene matches. CDR3 size: 16 residues. The CDR3 DNA is TGTGCCAGCTCACCACCGTCGACAGGGGTGAACACTGAAGCTTTCTTT. Residues: CASSPPSTGVNTEAFF.

Notes on this clonotype: This beta chain is an off-target read within a library intended for alpha chains, so its frequency means little. The chain recombines TRBV29-1 with TRBJ2-4; TRBD1 aligns across 7 bases. From germline, CDR1 is SQVTM and CDR2 ANQGSEA. The CDR3 has 13 residues. Trimming took 3 bases from V and 3 from J; bases not matched to a gene: 2. CDR3 in amino acids: CSVEGTVKNIQYF. The CDR3 DNA sequence: TGCAGCGTTGAGGGGACAGTCAAAAACATTCAGTACTTC.

In its sample, this clonotype is medium-sized (0.01 to 0.1%). With the library built for alpha chains, this beta chain is off target and its frequency is not meaningful. The DNA for the CDR3 is TGTGCCAGCGGGAGAACCGGGTACTCTGGGGCCAACGTCCTGACTTTC. Its translation: CASGRTGYSGANVLTF. The chain recombines TRBV6-2 or TRBV6-3 with TRBJ2-6; D is perhaps TRBD2 (5 bases). The germline V and J ends were trimmed by 8 bases and 0 bases, with 14 bases remaining between them. The V gene's germline CDR1 is MNHEY and CDR2 SVGEGT. CDR3 length: 16 residues.

This clonotype was recorded many times. The library was built for alpha chains, so this beta chain is an off-target read and its size means little. The chain combines TRBV24-1 with TRBJ2-3; D may correspond to TRBD1 or TRBD2 (5 bases each). This CDR3 is 14 amino acids long. V gave up 5 bases and J gave up 1 base, with 9 bases separating them. The V gene's germline CDR1 is KGHDR and CDR2 SFDVKD. The CDR3 bases are TGTGCCACCAGTGGCCGGGACGGCACAGATACGCAGTATTTT. This codes for CATSGRDGTDTQYF.

This clonotype was counted many times. Since it is a stray read in a library aimed at alpha chains, this beta chain has a size that is not meaningful. The chain couples TRBV7-2 to TRBJ2-1, with TRBD2 identical over 15 bases. V shed 0 bases, J shed 10 bases, and the junction held 4 bases outside the gene matches. The V gene's germline CDR1 is SGHTA and CDR2 FQGNSA. The CDR3 covers 16 residues. The CDR3 reads CASSLAGLAGGKEQFF. CDR3 bases: TGTGCCAGCAGCTTAGCGGGACTAGCGGGGGGCAAGGAGCAGTTCTTC. The full variable domain, its missing parts supplied by reference TRBV7-2 and TRBJ2-1, is GAGVSQSPSNKVTEKGKDVELRCDPISGHTALYWYRQSLGQGLEFLIYFQGNSAPDKSGLPSDRFSAERTGGSVSTLTIQRTQQEDSAVYLCASSLAGLAGGKEQFFGPGTRLTVL.

This clonotype is deemed medium-sized. Being off target in a library aimed at alpha chains, this beta chain has a size of little meaning. V usage is TRBV12-3 or TRBV12-4 and J usage is TRBJ2-7; D gene unclear. V shed 6 bases and J shed 3 bases, with 9 bases lying between them. The CDR3 totals 12 residues. Written as DNA, the CDR3 is TGTGCCAGCAGCCTTGGTTTCTACGAGCAGTACTTC. Its translation: CASSLGFYEQYF.

A note on this clonotype: In a library made to pick up alpha chains, this beta chain is a stray read with a size that means little. The rearrangement links TRBV7-9 to TRBJ2-3; the D gene is possibly TRBD1 (6 bases). The V end was cut by 2 bases, the J end by 5 bases, with 14 bases between. Germline V gives CDR1 SEHNR, CDR2 FQNEAQ (reference sequence). The CDR3 totals 15 residues. CDR3 nucleotides: TGTGCCAGCAGCTTACCCCAGGGGAGTGTAGATACGCAGTATTTT. Translation gives CASSLPQGSVDTQYF. The full variable domain, completed using reference TRBV7-9 and TRBJ2-3, is DTGVSQNPRHKITKRGQNVTFRCDPISEHNRLYWYRQTLGQGPEFLTYFQNEAQLEKSRLLSDRFSAERPKGSFSTLEIQRTEQGDSAMYLCASSLPQGSVDTQYFGPGTRLTVL.

Details on this clonotype: This beta chain is a stray sequence in a library constructed for alpha chains; its clone size is not meaningful. The J gene is TRBJ2-3, the V gene TRBV7-8; D perhaps matches TRBD2 (5 bases). The CDR3 sequence is 15 residues long. Per germline, CDR1 SGHVS and CDR2 FQNEAQ. V lost 1 base and J 0 bases, leaving 8 bases between the germline ends. CDR3 DNA sequence: TGTGCCAGCAGCTTAGGGAGGACTAGCACAGATACGCAGTATTTT. As protein: CASSLGRTSTDTQYF.

With regard to this clonotype: This beta chain is an off-target read within a library intended for alpha chains, so its frequency means little. The chain links TRBV29-1 to TRBJ1-1; D not resolved. Trimming removed 4 bases from V and 2 bases from J, with 14 bases in between. Germline V lookup: CDR1 SQVTM, CDR2 ANQGSEA. CDR3 length equals 14 residues. CDR3: CSVGNPAGNTEAFF. CDR3 DNA: TGCAGCGTTGGAAACCCCGCGGGTAACACTGAAGCTTTCTTT.

This clonotype was picked up many times. A library made for alpha chains picked up this beta chain off target, so its size means little. This chain connects TRBV27 to TRBJ2-7, with TRBD2 matching over 10 bases. This CDR3 has 15 residues. Germline CDR1 MNHEY, CDR2 SMNVEV (reference sequence). V lost 3 bases to trimming and J lost 3 bases; unmatched junction nucleotides: 5. The CDR3 reads CASSLAGTSDYEQYF. In nucleotides, the CDR3 is TGTGCCAGCAGTTTGGCCGGGACTAGCGACTACGAGCAGTACTTC.

This clonotype was observed at least ten times. This beta chain appears as a stray read in a library generated for alpha chains; its size is not informative. The chain links TRBV29-1 to TRBJ1-2; D uncertain. The V end was cut by 4 bases, the J end by 3 bases, with 6 bases between. This CDR3 region has 11 residues. CDR1 SQVTM and CDR2 ANQGSEA come from the germline V gene. The CDR3 region is CSVGGDYGYTF. The CDR3 DNA reads TGCAGCGTTGGCGGGGACTATGGCTACACCTTC.

This clonotype was detected ten times or more. This beta chain is a stray sequence in a library constructed for alpha chains; its clone size is not meaningful. This chain links TRBV11-3 with TRBJ1-2; TRBD1 agrees at 7 bases. Germline V gene lookup returns CDR1 SGHNT and CDR2 YENEEA. The CDR3 runs 15 residues. V gave up 2 bases and J gave up 5 bases; unmatched junction bases: 8. The CDR3 loop is CASSLPWDRAYGYTF. The CDR3 DNA reads TGTGCCAGCAGCTTACCCTGGGACAGAGCTTATGGCTACACCTTC.

This clonotype has at least ten counts. Within a library made for alpha chains, this beta chain is off target, and its count is uninformative. CDR3 protein: CASRSGAADTQYF. CDR3 in DNA: TGTGCCAGCCGCTCAGGCGCGGCGGATACGCAGTATTTT. This rearrangement joins TRBV7-2 to TRBJ2-3; D is uncertain. The ends were cut back, 8 bases at V and 6 bases at J, with 15 bases in the middle. The CDR3 sequence is 13 residues long. The germline V gene encodes CDR1 SGHTA and CDR2 FQGNSA.

This clonotype was counted ten times or more. Little can be read into the size of this beta chain, an off-target read in a library designed for alpha chains. CDR3 DNA: TGTGCCAGCAGCGTTGGACTAGCGGTCTCCTACAATGAGCAGTTCTTC. As protein: CASSVGLAVSYNEQFF. The J gene is TRBJ2-1, the V gene TRBV9, with 10 bases matching TRBD2. The germline V gene has CDR1 SGDLS and CDR2 YYNGEE. J gave up 0 bases and V 2 bases, and 2 bases lay outside the gene matches. The CDR3 runs to 16 residues. Looking up the rest from reference TRBV9 and TRBJ2-1 gives the full variable domain: DSGVTQTPKHLITATGQRVTLRCSPRSGDLSVYWYQQSLDQGLQFLIQYYNGEERAKGNILERFSAQQFPDLHSELNLSSLELGDSALYFCASSVGLAVSYNEQFFGPGTRLTVL.